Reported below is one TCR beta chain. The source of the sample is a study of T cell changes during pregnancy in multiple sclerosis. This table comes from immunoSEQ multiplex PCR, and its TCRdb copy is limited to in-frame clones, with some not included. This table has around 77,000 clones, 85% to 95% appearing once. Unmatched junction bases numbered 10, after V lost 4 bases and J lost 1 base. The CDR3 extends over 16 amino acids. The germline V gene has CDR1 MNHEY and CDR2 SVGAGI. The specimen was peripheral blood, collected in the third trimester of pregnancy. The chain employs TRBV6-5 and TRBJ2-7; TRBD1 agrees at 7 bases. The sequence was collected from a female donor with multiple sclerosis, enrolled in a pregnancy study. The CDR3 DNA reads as TGTGCCAGCAGTTCCCTTGACAGGGCGCATTCCTACGAGCAGTACTTC. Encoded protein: CASSSLDRAHSYEQYF.